This TCR beta chain was sequenced during a study of T-cell reconstitution after alpha-beta-depleted transplantation in children. The germline CDR1 and CDR2 sequences are SGHVS and FNYEAQ. This CDR3 has 13 amino acids. V gave up 2 bases and J gave up 5 bases, with 9 bases separating them. The authors prepared the TCRbeta library with unique molecular identifiers. Using its own MiXCR run on the PCR reads, TCRdb lists one record per CDR3 protein. The data show over 550,000 distinct CDR3 sequences, with 8% to 11% seen just once and around 4% held by the top ten. This specimen was PBMCs from the stem cell graft donor, taken from the stem cell graft. The J gene is TRBJ1-1, the V gene TRBV7-6; D call uncertain. This clonotype originated in a human donor who donated a stem cell graft to a child with acute myeloid leukemia. The CDR3 sequence: CASSLNRWTEAFF. The CDR3, as DNA: TGTGCCAGCAGCTTAAATCGGTGGACTGAAGCTTTCTTT. Supplemented by reference TRBV7-6 and TRBJ1-1, the full variable domain reads GAGVSQSPRYKVTKRGQDVALRCDPISGHVSLYWYRQALGQGPEFLTYFNYEAQQDKSGLPNDRFSAERPEGSISTLTIQRTEQRDSAMYRCASSLNRWTEAFFGQGTRLTVV.